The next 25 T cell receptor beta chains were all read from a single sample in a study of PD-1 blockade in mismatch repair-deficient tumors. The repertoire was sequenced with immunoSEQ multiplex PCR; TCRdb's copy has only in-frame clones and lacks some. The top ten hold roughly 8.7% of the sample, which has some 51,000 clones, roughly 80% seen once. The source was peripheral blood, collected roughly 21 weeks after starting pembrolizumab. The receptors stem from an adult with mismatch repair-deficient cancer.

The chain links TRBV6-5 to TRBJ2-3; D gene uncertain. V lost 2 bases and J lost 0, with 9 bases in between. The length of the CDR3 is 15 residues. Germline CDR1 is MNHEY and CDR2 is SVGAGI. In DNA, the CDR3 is TGTGCCAGCAGTTACCAGAGTACTAGCACAGATACGCAGTATTTT. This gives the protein CASSYQSTSTDTQYF.

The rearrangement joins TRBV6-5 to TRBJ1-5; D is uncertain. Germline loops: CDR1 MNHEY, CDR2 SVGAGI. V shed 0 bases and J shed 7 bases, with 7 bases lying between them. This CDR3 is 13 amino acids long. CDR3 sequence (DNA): TGTGCCAGCAGTTACTCGTTCGCGCAGCCCCAGCATTTT. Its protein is CASSYSFAQPQHF.

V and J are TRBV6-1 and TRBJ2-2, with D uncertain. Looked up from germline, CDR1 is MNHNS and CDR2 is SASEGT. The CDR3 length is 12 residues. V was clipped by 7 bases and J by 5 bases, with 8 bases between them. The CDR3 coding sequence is TGTGCCAGCAAAGGACCTACCGGGGAGCTGTTTTTT. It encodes CASKGPTGELFF.

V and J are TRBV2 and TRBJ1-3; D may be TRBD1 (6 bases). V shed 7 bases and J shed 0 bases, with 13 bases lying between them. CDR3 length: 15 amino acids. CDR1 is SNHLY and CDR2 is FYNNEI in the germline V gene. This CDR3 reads CASTKQGNSGNTIYF. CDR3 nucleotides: TGTGCCAGCACAAAACAGGGAAACTCTGGAAACACCATATATTTT.

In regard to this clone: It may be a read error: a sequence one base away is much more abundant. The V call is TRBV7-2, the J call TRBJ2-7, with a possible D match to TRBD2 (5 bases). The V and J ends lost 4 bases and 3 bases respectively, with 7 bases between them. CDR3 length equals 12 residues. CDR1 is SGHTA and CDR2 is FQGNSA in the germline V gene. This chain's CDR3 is CASSSDYYEQYF. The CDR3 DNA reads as TGTGCCAGCAGCTCCGACTACTACGAGCAGTACTTC.

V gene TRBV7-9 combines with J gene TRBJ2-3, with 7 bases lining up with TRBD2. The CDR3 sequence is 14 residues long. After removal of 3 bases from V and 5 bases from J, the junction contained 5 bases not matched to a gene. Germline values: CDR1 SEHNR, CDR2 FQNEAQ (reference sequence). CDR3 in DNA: TGTGCCAGCAGCTTTGTGGCGGGAGTAGATACGCAGTATTTT. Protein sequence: CASSFVAGVDTQYF.

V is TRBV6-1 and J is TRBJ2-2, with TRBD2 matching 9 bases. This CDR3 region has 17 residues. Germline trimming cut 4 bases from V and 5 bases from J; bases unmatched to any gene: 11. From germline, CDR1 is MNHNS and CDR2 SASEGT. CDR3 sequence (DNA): TGTGCCAGCAGTGTGAAGGCGGGAGGGCCGGGTACCGGGGAGCTGTTTTTT. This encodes CASSVKAGGPGTGELFF.

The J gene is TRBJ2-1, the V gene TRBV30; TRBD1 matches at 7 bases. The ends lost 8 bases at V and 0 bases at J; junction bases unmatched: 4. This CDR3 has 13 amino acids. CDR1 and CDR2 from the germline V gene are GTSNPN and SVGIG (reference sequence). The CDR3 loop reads CAGQESSYNEQFF. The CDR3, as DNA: TGTGCCGGACAGGAAAGCTCCTACAATGAGCAGTTCTTC.

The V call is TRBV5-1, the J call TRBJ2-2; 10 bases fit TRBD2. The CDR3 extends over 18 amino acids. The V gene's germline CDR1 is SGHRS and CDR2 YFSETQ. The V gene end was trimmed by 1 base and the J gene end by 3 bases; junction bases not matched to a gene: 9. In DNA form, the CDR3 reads TGCGCCAGCAGCTTGTCGCTAGCGGGAGCGGTTTACACCGGGGAGCTGTTTTTT. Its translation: CASSLSLAGAVYTGELFF.

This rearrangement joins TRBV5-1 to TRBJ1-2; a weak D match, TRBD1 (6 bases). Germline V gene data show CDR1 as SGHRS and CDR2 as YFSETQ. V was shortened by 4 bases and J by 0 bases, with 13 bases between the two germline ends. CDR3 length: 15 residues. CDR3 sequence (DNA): TGCGCCAGCAGCCCGAACAGGGATGCTAACTATGGCTACACCTTC. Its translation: CASSPNRDANYGYTF.

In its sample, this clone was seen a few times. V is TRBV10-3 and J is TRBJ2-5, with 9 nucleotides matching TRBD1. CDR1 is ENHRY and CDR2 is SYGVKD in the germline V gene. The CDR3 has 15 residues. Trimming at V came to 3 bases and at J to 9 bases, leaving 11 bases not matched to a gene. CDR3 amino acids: CAISEQGARPESQYF. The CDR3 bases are TGTGCCATCAGTGAACAGGGGGCTAGACCCGAGTCCCAGTACTTC.

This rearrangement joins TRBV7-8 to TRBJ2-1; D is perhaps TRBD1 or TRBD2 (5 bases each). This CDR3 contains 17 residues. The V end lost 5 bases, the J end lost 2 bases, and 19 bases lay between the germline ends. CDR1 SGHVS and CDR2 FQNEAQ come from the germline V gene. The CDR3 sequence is CASSLHPGLGPYNEQFF. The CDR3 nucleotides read TGTGCCAGCAGCCTCCACCCGGGGCTGGGACCCTACAATGAGCAGTTCTTC.

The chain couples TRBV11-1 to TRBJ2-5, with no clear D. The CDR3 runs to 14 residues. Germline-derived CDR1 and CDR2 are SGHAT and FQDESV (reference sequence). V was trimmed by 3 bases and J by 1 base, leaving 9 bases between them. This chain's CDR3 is CASSFFLGQETQYF. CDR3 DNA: TGTGCCAGCAGCTTTTTCCTGGGCCAAGAGACCCAGTACTTC.

CDR3 amino acids: CASSANRAEKLFF. For the CDR3, the DNA is TGTGCCAGTAGTGCGAACAGGGCTGAAAAACTGTTTTTT. The chain carries TRBV19 and TRBJ1-4; possibly TRBD1 for D (6 bases). CDR1 LNHDA and CDR2 SQIVND come from the germline V gene (reference sequence). V was shortened by 5 bases and J by 7 bases, with 11 bases between the two germline ends. CDR3 length equals 13 residues.

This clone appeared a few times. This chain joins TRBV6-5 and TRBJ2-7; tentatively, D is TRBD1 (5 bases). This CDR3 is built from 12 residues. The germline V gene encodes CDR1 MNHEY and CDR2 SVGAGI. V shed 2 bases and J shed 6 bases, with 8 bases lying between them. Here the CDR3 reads CASSYMQGEQYF. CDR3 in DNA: TGTGCCAGCAGTTACATGCAGGGCGAGCAGTACTTC.

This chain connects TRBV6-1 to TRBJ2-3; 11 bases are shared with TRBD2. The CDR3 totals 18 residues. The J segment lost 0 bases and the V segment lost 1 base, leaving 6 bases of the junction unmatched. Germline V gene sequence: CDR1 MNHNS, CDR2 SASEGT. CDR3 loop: CASSEVLTSGESTDTQYF. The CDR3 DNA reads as TGTGCCAGCAGTGAAGTATTGACTAGCGGGGAAAGCACAGATACGCAGTATTTT.

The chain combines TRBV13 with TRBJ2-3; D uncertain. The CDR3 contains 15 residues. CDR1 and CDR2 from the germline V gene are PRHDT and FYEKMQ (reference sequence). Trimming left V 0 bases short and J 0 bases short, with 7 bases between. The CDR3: CASSLGGSSTDTQYF. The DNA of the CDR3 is TGTGCCAGCAGCTTAGGCGGGTCTAGCACAGATACGCAGTATTTT.

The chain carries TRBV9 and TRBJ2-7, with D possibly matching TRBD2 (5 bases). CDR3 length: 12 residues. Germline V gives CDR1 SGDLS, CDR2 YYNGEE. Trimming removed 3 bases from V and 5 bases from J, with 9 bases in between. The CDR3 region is CASSGNSDEQYF. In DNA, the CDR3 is TGTGCCAGCAGCGGAAATAGCGACGAGCAGTACTTC. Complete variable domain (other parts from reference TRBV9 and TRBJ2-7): DSGVTQTPKHLITATGQRVTLRCSPRSGDLSVYWYQQSLDQGLQFLIQYYNGEERAKGNILERFSAQQFPDLHSELNLSSLELGDSALYFCASSGNSDEQYFGPGTRLTVT.

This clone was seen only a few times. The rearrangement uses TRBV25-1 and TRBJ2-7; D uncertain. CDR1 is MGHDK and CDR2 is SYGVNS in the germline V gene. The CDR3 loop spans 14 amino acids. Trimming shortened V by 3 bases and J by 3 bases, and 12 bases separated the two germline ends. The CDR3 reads CASSDRRLNYEQYF. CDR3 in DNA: TGTGCCAGCAGTGACCGAAGACTGAACTACGAGCAGTACTTC.

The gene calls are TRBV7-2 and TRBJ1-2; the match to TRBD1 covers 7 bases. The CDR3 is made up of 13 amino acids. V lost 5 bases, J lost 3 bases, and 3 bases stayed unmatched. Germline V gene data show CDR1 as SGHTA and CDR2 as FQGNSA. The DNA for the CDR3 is TGTGCCAGCAGCCCGGGACAGCACTATGGCTACACCTTC. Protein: CASSPGQHYGYTF.

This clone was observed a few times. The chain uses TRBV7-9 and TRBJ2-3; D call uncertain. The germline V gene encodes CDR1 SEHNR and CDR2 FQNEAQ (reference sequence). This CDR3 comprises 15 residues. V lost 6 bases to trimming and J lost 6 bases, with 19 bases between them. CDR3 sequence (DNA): TGTGCCAGCAGAAATCGGGTGGACCCCTCCGATACGCAGTATTTT. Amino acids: CASRNRVDPSDTQYF.

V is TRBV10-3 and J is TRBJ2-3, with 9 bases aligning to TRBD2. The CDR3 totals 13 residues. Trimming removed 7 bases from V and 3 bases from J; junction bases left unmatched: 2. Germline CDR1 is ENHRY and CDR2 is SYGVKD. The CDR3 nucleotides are TGTGCCATCATGCGGGAGGGGACAGATACGCAGTATTTT. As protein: CAIMREGTDTQYF.

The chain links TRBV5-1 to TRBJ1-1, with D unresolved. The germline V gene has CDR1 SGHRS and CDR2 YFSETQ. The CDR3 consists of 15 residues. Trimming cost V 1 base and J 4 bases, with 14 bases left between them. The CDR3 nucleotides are TGCGCCAGCAGCTTGTTTTCTGAGGTGACCACTGAAGCTTTCTTT. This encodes CASSLFSEVTTEAFF.

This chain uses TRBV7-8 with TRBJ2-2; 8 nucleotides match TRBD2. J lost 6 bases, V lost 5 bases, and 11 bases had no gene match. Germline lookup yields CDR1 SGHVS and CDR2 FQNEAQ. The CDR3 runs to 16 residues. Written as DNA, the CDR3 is TGTGCCAGCAGCGCTCAGGGACTAGGAATCGCCGGGGAGCTGTTTTTT. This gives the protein CASSAQGLGIAGELFF.

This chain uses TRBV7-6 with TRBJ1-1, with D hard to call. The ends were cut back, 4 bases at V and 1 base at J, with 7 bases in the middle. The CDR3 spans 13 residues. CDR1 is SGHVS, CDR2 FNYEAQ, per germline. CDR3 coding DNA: TGTGCCAGCAGCTCCGGGCGGAACACTGAAGCTTTCTTT. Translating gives CASSSGRNTEAFF.